The clone carrying this T cell receptor (beta chain) showed up just a few times. The entry originates in a study of blood T cell repertoires in COVID-19. At the level of the study: Collection of acute and convalescent COVID-19 samples took place in the United States, Italy and Spain.

Authors' data handling: Reference gene primer amplification gave nucleated cell count estimates. Data came from immunoSEQ multiplex PCR; TCRdb stores just in-frame clones and leaves some out. V and J calls and clone size follow that table, whereas D and trimming were derived from the DNA. The table lists roughly 220,000 clones, 80% to 90% of them singletons. The CDR3 spans 13 residues. The V end was cut by 9 bases, the J end by 3 bases, with 12 bases between. The clonotype comes from a woman aged 18-29 years in a cohort exposed to, infected with or recovered from COVID-19 (not recorded which). The genes are TRBV12-3 or TRBV12-4 and TRBJ2-1; maybe TRBD2 (6 bases). Material: PBMCs or T cells enriched from blood (not recorded which). CDR3 in amino acids: CASSGAGYNEQFF. The CDR3 bases are TGTGCCAGTTCGGGAGCGGGCTACAATGAGCAGTTCTTC.